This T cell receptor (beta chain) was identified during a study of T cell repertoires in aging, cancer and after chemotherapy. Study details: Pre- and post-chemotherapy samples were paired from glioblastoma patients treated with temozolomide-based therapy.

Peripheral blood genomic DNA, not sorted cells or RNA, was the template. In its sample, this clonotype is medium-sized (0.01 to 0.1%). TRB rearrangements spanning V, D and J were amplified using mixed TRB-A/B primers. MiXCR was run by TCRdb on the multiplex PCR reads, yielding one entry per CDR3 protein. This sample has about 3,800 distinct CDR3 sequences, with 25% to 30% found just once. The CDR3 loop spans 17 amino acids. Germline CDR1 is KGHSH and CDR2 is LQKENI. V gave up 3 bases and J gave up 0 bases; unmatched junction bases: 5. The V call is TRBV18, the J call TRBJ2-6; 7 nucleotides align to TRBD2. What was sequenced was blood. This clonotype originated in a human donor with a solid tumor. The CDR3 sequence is CASSPARGDSGANVLTF. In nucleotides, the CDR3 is TGTGCCAGCTCACCGGCCCGGGGGGACTCTGGGGCCAACGTCCTGACTTTC.